This T cell receptor (beta chain) is drawn from a study of early T cells in non-severe SARS-CoV-2 infection. Study overall: It was bulk RNA from unsorted whole blood that was sequenced, and the chains were unpaired.

Individual cDNA molecules received unique molecular identifiers. TCRdb re-called the 5' RACE reads through MiXCR, storing one row per CDR3 protein. The sample includes 50,000 to 70,000 distinct CDR3 sequences, 15% of them seen just once. Germline lookup yields CDR1 SGHAT and CDR2 FQNNGV. The germline V and J ends were trimmed by 1 base and 2 bases, with 10 bases remaining between them. The CDR3 totals 15 residues. The TCR was taken from an adult who was a healthcare worker with PCR-confirmed SARS-CoV-2 infection or an uninfected control (not recorded which). The material sequenced was whole blood, taken at baseline. The chain links TRBV11-2 to TRBJ2-3; D is perhaps TRBD1 (6 bases). The CDR3 nucleotides are TGTGCCAGCAGCTTAGTAACAGGGATCACAGATACGCAGTATTTT. Residues: CASSLVTGITDTQYF.